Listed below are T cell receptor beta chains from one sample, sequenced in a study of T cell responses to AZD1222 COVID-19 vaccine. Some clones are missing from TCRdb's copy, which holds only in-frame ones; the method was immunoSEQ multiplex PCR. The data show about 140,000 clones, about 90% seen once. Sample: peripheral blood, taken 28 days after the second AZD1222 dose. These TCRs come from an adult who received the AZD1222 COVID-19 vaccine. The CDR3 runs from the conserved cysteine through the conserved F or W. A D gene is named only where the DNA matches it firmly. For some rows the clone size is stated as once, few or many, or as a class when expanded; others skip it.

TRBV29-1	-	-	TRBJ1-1	CSGGSPNTEAFF	TGCAGCGGGGGGAGTCCTAACACTGAAGCTTTCTTT
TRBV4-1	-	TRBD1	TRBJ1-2	CASSQDRDSYLYTF	TGCGCCAGCAGCCAAGATCGGGACAGTTATTTATACACCTTC
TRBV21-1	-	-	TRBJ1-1	CASSKWTEGQMNTEAFF	TGTGCCAGCAGCAAATGGACGGAGGGACAGATGAACACTGAAGCTTTCTTT
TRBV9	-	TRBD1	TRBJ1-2	CASSPMDRGHYGYTF	TGTGCCAGCAGCCCCATGGACAGGGGGCATTATGGCTACACCTTC
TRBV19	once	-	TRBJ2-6	CASSPFQGPPSGANVLTF	TGTGCCAGTAGTCCATTTCAGGGGCCACCCTCTGGGGCCAACGTCCTGACTTTC
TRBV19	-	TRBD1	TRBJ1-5	CASRPRGARDQPQHF	TGTGCCAGTAGGCCCAGGGGGGCGAGGGACCAGCCCCAGCATTTT
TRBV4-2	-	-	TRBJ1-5	CASSQALNQPQHF	TGTGCCAGCAGCCAAGCTCTTAATCAGCCCCAGCATTTT
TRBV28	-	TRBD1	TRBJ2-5	CASSLRDRGETQYF	TGTGCCAGCAGTTTACGGGACAGGGGGGAGACCCAGTACTTC
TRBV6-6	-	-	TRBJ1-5	CASSYIDQPQHF	TGTGCCAGCAGTTATATTGACCAGCCCCAGCATTTT
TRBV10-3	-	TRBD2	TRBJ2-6	CAIGGGRIGEAGANVLTF	TGTGCCATCGGCGGGGGTCGAATCGGGGAAGCCGGGGCCAACGTCCTGACTTTC
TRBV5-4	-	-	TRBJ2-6	CASSLAGSGANVLTF	TGTGCCAGCAGCTTGGCAGGGTCTGGGGCCAACGTCCTGACTTTC
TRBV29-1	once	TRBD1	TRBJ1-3	CSVVDRGYGNTIYF	TGCAGCGTCGTGGACAGGGGCTATGGAAACACCATATATTTT
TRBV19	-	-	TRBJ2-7	CASSPGHGAYEQYF	TGTGCCAGTAGCCCGGGACACGGAGCCTACGAGCAGTACTTC
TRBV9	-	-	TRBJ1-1	CASSALSRHTEAFF	TGTGCCAGCAGCGCGCTCTCGAGGCACACTGAAGCTTTCTTT
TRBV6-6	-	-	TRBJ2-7	CASSYVVGYEQYF	TGTGCCAGCAGTTACGTGGTAGGATACGAGCAGTACTTC
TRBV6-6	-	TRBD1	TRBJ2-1	CASNKPTGDNEQFF	TGTGCCAGCAACAAACCGACAGGGGATAATGAGCAGTTCTTC
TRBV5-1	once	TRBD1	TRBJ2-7	CASSPGDSSYEQYF	TGCGCCAGCAGCCCAGGGGACAGCTCCTACGAGCAGTACTTC
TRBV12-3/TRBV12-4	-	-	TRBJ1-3	CASSWGAGNTIYF	TGTGCCAGCAGTTGGGGCGCGGGAAACACCATATATTTT
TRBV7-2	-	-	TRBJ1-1	CASSLRVRSEAFF	TGTGCCAGCAGCTTAAGGGTGAGATCAGAAGCTTTCTTT
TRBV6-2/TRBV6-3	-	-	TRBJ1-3	CASSSSPSSGNTIYF	TGTGCCAGCAGTTCGAGCCCTAGCTCTGGAAACACCATATATTTT
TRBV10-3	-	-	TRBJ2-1	CASSHPSDSYNEQFF	TGTGCCAGTTCTCATCCGTCTGACTCCTACAATGAGCAGTTCTTC
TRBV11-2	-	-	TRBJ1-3	CASSDQDHSGNTIYF	TGTGCCAGCAGCGACCAGGACCACTCTGGAAACACCATATATTTT
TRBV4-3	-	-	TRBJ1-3	CASSQEAISTGGNTIYF	TGCGCCAGCAGCCAAGAGGCGATATCAACAGGGGGAAACACCATATATTTT
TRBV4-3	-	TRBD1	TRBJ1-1	CASSQETGLYVNTEAFF	TGCGCCAGCAGCCAGGAGACAGGGCTATATGTGAACACTGAAGCTTTCTTT
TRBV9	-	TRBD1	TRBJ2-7	CASSGRDRGNYEQYF	TGTGCCAGCAGCGGCCGGGACAGGGGGAACTACGAGCAGTACTTC
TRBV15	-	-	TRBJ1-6	CATSNSGRENSPLHF	TGTGCCACCAGCAACTCCGGACGGGAAAATTCACCCCTCCACTTT
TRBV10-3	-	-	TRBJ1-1	CAINQGKTEAFF	TGTGCCATCAACCAGGGGAAAACTGAAGCTTTCTTT
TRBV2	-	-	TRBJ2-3	CASRADSLGTDTQYF	TGTGCCAGCAGGGCCGACTCCCTCGGCACAGATACGCAGTATTTT
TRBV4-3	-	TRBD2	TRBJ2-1	CASSQSAGGPFWNEQFF	TGCGCCAGCAGCCAATCCGCGGGGGGCCCGTTCTGGAATGAGCAGTTCTTC
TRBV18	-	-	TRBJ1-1	CASSPRGVGAEAFF	TGTGCCAGCTCACCCCGGGGGGTTGGTGCTGAAGCTTTCTTT
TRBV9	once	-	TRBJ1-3	CASSVAPRNTIYF	TGTGCCAGCAGCGTAGCTCCCCGAAACACCATATATTTT
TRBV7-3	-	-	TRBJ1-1	CASSLFPSGAEAFF	TGTGCCAGCAGCTTATTCCCGTCGGGGGCTGAAGCTTTCTTT
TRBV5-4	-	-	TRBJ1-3	CASSSRAGNTIYF	TGTGCCAGCAGCTCCAGGGCTGGAAACACCATATATTTT
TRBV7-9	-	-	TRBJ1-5	CASSSYYSNQPQHF	TGTGCCAGCAGCTCGTATTATAGCAATCAGCCCCAGCATTTT
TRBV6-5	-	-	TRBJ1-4	CASSYGAAERKLFF	TGTGCCAGCAGTTACGGGGCGGCCGAGAGAAAACTGTTTTTT
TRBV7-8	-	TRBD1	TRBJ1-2	CASSLEAGGGYGYTF	TGTGCCAGCAGCTTAGAGGCAGGGGGCGGCTATGGCTACACCTTC
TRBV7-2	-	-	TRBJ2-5	CASSLGGGDQETQYF	TGTGCCAGCAGCCTTGGCGGGGGCGATCAAGAGACCCAGTACTTC
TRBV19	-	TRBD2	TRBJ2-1	CASSLGTSLNEQFF	TGTGCCAGTAGTCTCGGGACTAGTTTAAATGAGCAGTTCTTC
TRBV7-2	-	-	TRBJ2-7	CASSPAVTSSYEQYF	TGTGCCAGCAGCCCGGCCGTGACAAGCTCCTACGAGCAGTACTTC
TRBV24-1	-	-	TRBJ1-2	CATSAREGCLYGYTF	TGTGCCACCAGTGCCAGGGAGGGGTGTTTGTATGGCTACACCTTC
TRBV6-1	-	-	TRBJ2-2	CASSEALGLLPGELFF	TGTGCCAGCAGTGAAGCGTTAGGGTTGCTCCCCGGGGAGCTGTTTTTT
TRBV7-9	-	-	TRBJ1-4	CASSLLGVELFF	TGTGCCAGCAGCCTCCTGGGGGTGGAACTGTTTTTT
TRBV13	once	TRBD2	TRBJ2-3	CASSSGLAGLDAQYF	TGTGCCAGCAGCTCGGGACTAGCGGGATTAGATGCGCAGTATTTT
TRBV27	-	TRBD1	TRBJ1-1	CASSPIRTGRTEAFF	TGTGCCAGCAGTCCGATTAGGACAGGGCGCACTGAAGCTTTCTTT
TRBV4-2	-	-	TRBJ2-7	CASSQDSQYHAYEQYF	TGTGCCAGCAGCCAAGATTCCCAGTACCACGCCTACGAGCAGTACTTC
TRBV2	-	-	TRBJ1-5	CASQIQLNQPQHF	TGTGCCAGCCAGATCCAGTTAAATCAGCCCCAGCATTTT
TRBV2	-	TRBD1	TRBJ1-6	CASSLQGGESPLHF	TGTGCCAGCAGTCTACAGGGGGGGGAGTCACCCCTCCACTTT
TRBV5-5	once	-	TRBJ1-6	CASSDSRGPSSYNSPLHF	TGTGCCAGCAGCGACTCAAGGGGACCAAGCTCCTATAATTCACCCCTCCACTTT